These T cell receptor beta chains were read from a single sample in a study of blood T cell repertoires in COVID-19. The method was immunoSEQ multiplex PCR; TCRdb's version includes in-frame clones alone and lacks a portion of them. The table shows 200,000 to 300,000 clones, with approximately 83% occurring only once. Sample: peripheral blood. These receptors were collected from a woman older than 75 with acute or convalescent COVID-19. Both conserved end residues are part of each CDR3. The order of the fields is J gene, D gene, V gene, clone size, CDR3 protein, CDR3 DNA. A D gene is named only where the DNA matches it firmly. The listing skips clone size in some rows; elsewhere it reads once, few, many or a size class.

TRBJ1-1	NA	TRBV5-4	NA	CASSPPGWGRSAFF	TGTGCCAGCAGCCCGCCGGGGTGGGGTAGGAGCGCTTTCTTT
TRBJ1-5	NA	TRBV11-2	NA	CASSLDLYGQPQHF	TGTGCCAGCAGCTTAGATTTGTACGGTCAGCCCCAGCATTTT
TRBJ1-3	NA	TRBV19	NA	CASLSSGNTIYF	TGTGCCAGCCTGAGCTCTGGAAACACCATATATTTT
TRBJ2-3	NA	TRBV19	once	CASSSSGASTDTQYF	TGTGCCAGTAGTTCCTCAGGGGCTAGCACAGATACGCAGTATTTT
TRBJ1-5	NA	TRBV5-5	NA	CASSRDTNQPQHF	TGTGCCAGCAGCCGAGACACCAATCAGCCCCAGCATTTT
TRBJ2-2	TRBD2	TRBV28	NA	CASSPLSGGTLKTNTGELFF	TGTGCCAGCAGTCCACTGAGCGGGGGGACCCTGAAAACGAACACCGGGGAGCTGTTTTTT
TRBJ1-6	TRBD1	TRBV6-5	NA	CASSYGDSKVSPLHF	TGTGCCAGCAGTTACGGGGACAGTAAAGTATCCCCCCTCCACTTT
TRBJ1-3	NA	TRBV5-5	NA	CASSLAPGVENTIYF	TGTGCCAGCAGCTTGGCGCCAGGGGTTGAAAACACCATATATTTT
TRBJ2-1	NA	TRBV5-4	NA	CASSPELESNEQFF	TGTGCCAGCAGCCCCGAACTAGAGTCCAATGAGCAGTTCTTC
TRBJ1-2	TRBD1	TRBV3-1/TRBV3-2	NA	CASSTTGAPKEYGYTF	TGTGCCAGCAGCACGACAGGGGCCCCAAAGGAGTATGGCTACACCTTC
TRBJ1-1	TRBD1	TRBV7-9	NA	CASSPRGGENTEAFF	TGTGCCAGCAGCCCCCGAGGGGGCGAGAACACTGAAGCTTTCTTT
TRBJ1-6	NA	TRBV28	NA	CASSTPETSRSPLHF	TGTGCCAGCAGTACCCCCGAGACATCTCGTTCACCCCTCCACTTT
TRBJ2-3	TRBD2	TRBV10-3	NA	CAISAHSGGAGITDTQYF	TGTGCCATCAGTGCTCATAGCGGGGGGGCCGGTATCACAGATACGCAGTATTTT
TRBJ2-2	TRBD1	TRBV3-1/TRBV3-2	once	CASSQTGTGLTGELFF	TGTGCCAGCAGCCAAACCGGGACAGGGCTAACCGGGGAGCTGTTTTTT
TRBJ1-2	NA	TRBV12-3/TRBV12-4	few	CASSLKLYGYTF	TGTGCCAGCAGTTTGAAGCTCTATGGCTACACCTTC
TRBJ2-1	NA	TRBV30	NA	CAWSPRLGDEQFF	TGTGCCTGGAGCCCCAGACTAGGAGATGAGCAGTTCTTC
TRBJ2-7	TRBD1	TRBV5-1	NA	CASSLEGAGAYEQYF	TGCGCCAGCAGCTTGGAGGGGGCGGGCGCCTACGAGCAGTACTTC
TRBJ1-1	NA	TRBV2	few	CASILEPWAEAFF	TGTGCCAGCATCCTGGAGCCGTGGGCTGAAGCTTTCTTT
TRBJ1-1	NA	TRBV6-5	once	CASSYSRSIMNTEAFF	TGTGCCAGCAGTTACTCCAGGTCCATCATGAACACTGAAGCTTTCTTT
TRBJ2-3	NA	TRBV11-3	NA	CASSLGGVGRTDTQYF	TGTGCCAGCAGCTTAGGGGGGGTAGGCCGGACAGATACGCAGTATTTT
TRBJ1-2	TRBD1	TRBV13	NA	CASSTRTGQGNYGYTF	TGTGCCAGCAGCACTCGGACAGGCCAGGGGAACTATGGCTACACCTTC
TRBJ1-6	NA	TRBV5-1	once	CASSLQGNEALHF	TGCGCCAGCAGCTTACAGGGAAACGAGGCCCTCCACTTT
TRBJ2-7	NA	TRBV10-1	NA	CASSEDAGSEQYF	TGCGCCAGCAGTGAGGATGCGGGATCCGAGCAGTACTTC
TRBJ2-1	NA	TRBV3-1/TRBV3-2	NA	CASSQDYNSPGQFF	TGTGCCAGCAGCCAAGATTATAACAGCCCAGGACAGTTCTTC
TRBJ2-7	NA	TRBV12-3/TRBV12-4	NA	CASSFRAVYEQYF	TGTGCCAGCAGTTTCCGAGCCGTCTACGAGCAGTACTTC
TRBJ2-4	NA	TRBV19	NA	CASSPGQGAKNIQYF	TGTGCCAGTAGCCCCGGCCAGGGGGCCAAAAACATTCAGTACTTC
TRBJ2-5	TRBD1	TRBV2	NA	CASSTQGAGDKTQYF	TGTGCCAGCAGTACACAGGGGGCTGGCGATAAGACCCAGTACTTC
TRBJ1-2	NA	TRBV12-3/TRBV12-4	NA	CASSLQGLRGYTF	TGTGCCAGCAGCCTACAGGGATTGAGGGGCTACACCTTC